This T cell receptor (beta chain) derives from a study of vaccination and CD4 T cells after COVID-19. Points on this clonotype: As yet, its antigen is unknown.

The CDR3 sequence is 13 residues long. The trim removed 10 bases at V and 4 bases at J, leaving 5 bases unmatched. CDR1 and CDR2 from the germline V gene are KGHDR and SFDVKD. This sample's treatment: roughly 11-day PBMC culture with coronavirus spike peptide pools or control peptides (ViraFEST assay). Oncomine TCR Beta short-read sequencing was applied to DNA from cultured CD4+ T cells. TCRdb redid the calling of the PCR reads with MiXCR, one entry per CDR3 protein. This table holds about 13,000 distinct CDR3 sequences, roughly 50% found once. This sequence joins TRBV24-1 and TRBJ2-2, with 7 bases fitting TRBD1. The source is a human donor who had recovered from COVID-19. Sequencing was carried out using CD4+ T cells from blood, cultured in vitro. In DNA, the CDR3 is TGTGCCACGGAACAGGGGTCCACCGGGGAGCTGTTTTTT. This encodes CATEQGSTGELFF.